The sequence of this T cell receptor (beta chain) was determined in a study of OX40 agonist ivuxolimab in advanced cancers. Turning to the study itself: Prior therapy, whether anti-PD-1, anti-PD-L1 or anti-CTLA-4, was allowed, and 30% to 40% had some.

Germline V gene lookup returns CDR1 SGHTA and CDR2 FQGNSA. V trimming: 3 bases; J trimming: 4 bases; junction bases outside the gene matches: 4. The CDR3 runs 15 residues. Some clones are missing from TCRdb's copy, which holds only in-frame ones; the method was immunoSEQ multiplex PCR. Of about 96,000 clones in the sample, about 80% were seen once. The specimen was CD4+ or CD8+ T cells sorted from blood, collected in a trial of the OX40 agonist ivuxolimab. This TCR came from an adult with an advanced solid tumor such as melanoma, head and neck, liver or kidney cancer. This chain joins TRBV7-2 and TRBJ2-1; TRBD2 aligns across 9 bases. As DNA, the CDR3 is TGTGCCAGCAGCTTTGGCGGGGGGGAATACAATGAGCAGTTCTTC. Its protein is CASSFGGGEYNEQFF.